Following are 3 T cell receptor beta chains from one sample sequenced in a study of long-term antiretroviral therapy in people with HIV. Samples were assayed with immunoSEQ v3.0 at survey level. This table comes from immunoSEQ multiplex PCR, and its TCRdb copy is limited to in-frame clones, with some not included. The sample has more than 20,000 clones; approximately 84% are singletons. The sequences come from unsorted PBMCs, collected 0.5 years after starting antiretroviral therapy. The receptor source for this set is a young man with HIV.

V is TRBV19 and J is TRBJ2-1, with D maybe TRBD1 (5 bases). The CDR3 consists of 14 residues. CDR1 and CDR2 (germline): LNHDA, SQIVND (reference sequence). Trimming removed 5 bases at V and 5 bases at J, with 13 bases between. Written as DNA, the CDR3 is TGTGCCAGTAGTTCTCCGAACAGGAACAATGAGCAGTTCTTC. Its protein is CASSSPNRNNEQFF.

V and J are TRBV11-3 and TRBJ2-7, with 7 bases matching TRBD2. Per the germline V gene, CDR1 is SGHNT and CDR2 is YENEEA. Unmatched junction bases numbered 6, after V lost 4 bases and J lost 0 bases. CDR3 length: 15 residues. CDR3 sequence: CASSSSPGGSYEQYF. Written as DNA, the CDR3 is TGTGCCAGCAGCTCCAGCCCGGGGGGCTCCTACGAGCAGTACTTC. Looking up the rest from reference TRBV11-3 and TRBJ2-7 gives the full variable domain: EAGVVQSPRYKIIEKKQPVAFWCNPISGHNTLYWYLQNLGQGPELLIRYENEEAVDDSQLPKDRFSAERLKGVDSTLKIQPAELGDSAVYLCASSSSPGGSYEQYFGPGTRLTVT.

A few counts support this clone. The chain recombines TRBV2 with TRBJ2-1, with 8 bases aligning to TRBD2. Germline V gene lookup returns CDR1 SNHLY and CDR2 FYNNEI. Unmatched junction bases numbered 7, after V lost 8 bases and J lost 7 bases. This CDR3 has 13 residues. In nucleotides, the CDR3 is TGTGCCAGCGAGGGACTAGTCCGGAATGAGCAGTTCTTC. Protein product: CASEGLVRNEQFF.